These 9 T cell receptor beta chains came from one sample sequenced in a study of T cell responses to AZD1222 COVID-19 vaccine. The protocol was immunoSEQ multiplex PCR, while the TCRdb copy is restricted to in-frame clones and leaves out a portion. This table holds about 140,000 clones, approximately 91% found once. The sequenced sample was peripheral blood, obtained 28 days after the second dose of the MenACWY control vaccine. The receptor source for this set is an adult who received the MenACWY meningococcal vaccine as a control.

The J gene is TRBJ1-1, the V gene TRBV5-4, with 7 bases identical to TRBD1. V dropped 4 bases and J dropped 2; count of bases not matched to a gene: 11. Looked up from germline, CDR1 is SGHNT and CDR2 is YYREEE (reference sequence). The CDR3 sequence is 16 residues long. The CDR3 sequence is CASSPQGPQANTEAFF. CDR3 DNA sequence: TGTGCCAGCAGCCCACAGGGGCCGCAGGCCAACACTGAAGCTTTCTTT. The full variable domain, rest sourced from reference TRBV5-4 and TRBJ1-1, is ETGVTQSPTHLIKTRGQQVTLRCSSQSGHNTVSWYQQALGQGPQFIFQYYREEENGRGNFPPRFSGLQFPNYSSELNVNALELDDSALYLCASSPQGPQANTEAFFGQGTRLTVV.

V is TRBV6-1 and J is TRBJ2-3; 9 bases fit TRBD2. V was pared by 3 bases and J by 0 bases, with 7 bases of the junction left unmatched. Germline-derived CDR1 and CDR2 are MNHNS and SASEGT. The CDR3 contains 17 residues. CDR3: CASSEGAGGLSTDTQYF. For the CDR3, the DNA is TGTGCCAGCAGTGAGGGAGCGGGGGGCTTAAGCACAGATACGCAGTATTTT.

This chain connects TRBV30 to TRBJ2-5; D is ambiguous. This CDR3 has 15 amino acids. The V gene lost 4 bases and the J gene lost 4 bases, with 19 bases spanning the gap. Germline lookup yields CDR1 GTSNPN and CDR2 SVGIG (reference sequence). Here the CDR3 DNA reads TGTGCCTGGATAAGAGGAGTGTGGGAAGGAGAGACCCAGTACTTC. Translating it yields CAWIRGVWEGETQYF.

The J gene is TRBJ2-3, the V gene TRBV5-6; D uncertain. The germline CDR1 and CDR2 sequences are SGHDT and YYEEEE. The CDR3 sequence is 14 residues long. Deletions cut 5 bases from V and 1 base from J, with 11 bases between. CDR3 in amino acids: CASRDGYGTDTQYF. The CDR3 DNA reads TGTGCCAGCAGGGACGGTTATGGCACAGATACGCAGTATTTT.

The chain carries TRBV6-5 and TRBJ2-2; D not resolved. With 4 bases removed from V and 4 bases from J, the gap between germline ends came to 1 base. The CDR3 sequence is 11 residues long. From germline, CDR1 is MNHEY and CDR2 SVGAGI. The CDR3, as DNA: TGTGCCAGCAGTTCCACCGGGGAGCTGTTTTTT. Its protein is CASSSTGELFF.

The genes are TRBV6-2 or TRBV6-3 and TRBJ2-7; a possible D gene is TRBD2 (6 bases). Germline assignment: CDR1 MNHEY and CDR2 SVGEGT. This CDR3 is 15 amino acids long. Trimming left V 0 bases short and J 4 bases short, with 13 bases between. CDR3 coding DNA: TGTGCCAGCAGTTACTCGGGCGGAGGGAATTACGAGCAGTACTTC. It translates to CASSYSGGGNYEQYF.

The chain uses TRBV29-1 and TRBJ1-1; 8 nucleotides align to TRBD1. The CDR3 runs 13 residues. Looked up from germline, CDR1 is SQVTM and CDR2 is ANQGSEA. V trimming: 4 bases; J trimming: 4 bases; junction bases outside the gene matches: 5. CDR3 nucleotide sequence: TGCAGCGTTGGGAGGACAGGGACCACTGAAGCTTTCTTT. Amino acids: CSVGRTGTTEAFF.

J is TRBJ1-1 and V is TRBV4-3; D unresolved. The CDR3 sequence is 15 residues long. With 4 bases removed from V and 4 bases from J, the gap between germline ends came to 16 bases. CDR1 and CDR2 from the germline V gene are LGHNA and YSLEER. The CDR3 sequence is CASSPRREVATEAFF. Here the CDR3 DNA reads TGCGCCAGCAGCCCCAGACGGGAGGTGGCCACTGAAGCTTTCTTT.

CDR3 in amino acids: CASSPPGRQYF. CDR3 DNA sequence: TGTGCCAGCAGTCCACCGGGACGGCAGTACTTC. The rearrangement joins TRBV6-6 to TRBJ2-4; either TRBD1 or TRBD2 may fit D (5 bases each). Germline assignment: CDR1 MNHNY and CDR2 SVGAGI (reference sequence). The CDR3 covers 11 residues. V lost 5 bases and J lost 13, with 12 bases in between.